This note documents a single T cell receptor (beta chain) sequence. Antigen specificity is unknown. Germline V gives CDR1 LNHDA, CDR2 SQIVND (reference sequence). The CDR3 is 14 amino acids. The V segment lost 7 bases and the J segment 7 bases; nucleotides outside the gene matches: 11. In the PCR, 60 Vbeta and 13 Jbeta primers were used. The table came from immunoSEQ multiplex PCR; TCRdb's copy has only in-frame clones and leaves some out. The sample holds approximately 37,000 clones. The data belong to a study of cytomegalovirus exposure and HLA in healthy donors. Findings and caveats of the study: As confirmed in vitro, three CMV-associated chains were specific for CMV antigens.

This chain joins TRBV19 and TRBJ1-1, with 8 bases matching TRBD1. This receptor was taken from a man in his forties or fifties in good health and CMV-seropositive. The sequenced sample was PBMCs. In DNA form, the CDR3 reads TGTGCCAGTAAGATGGACAGGGATCTTTTTGAAGCTTTCTTT. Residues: CASKMDRDLFEAFF.